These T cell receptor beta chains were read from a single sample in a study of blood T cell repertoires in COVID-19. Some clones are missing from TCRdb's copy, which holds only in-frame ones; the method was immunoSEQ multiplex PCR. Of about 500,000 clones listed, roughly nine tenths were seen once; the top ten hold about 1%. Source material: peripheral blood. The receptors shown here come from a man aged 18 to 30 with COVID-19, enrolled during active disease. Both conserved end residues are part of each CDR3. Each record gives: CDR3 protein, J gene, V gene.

cdr3_aa: CASSLLAGGLETQYF
j_call: TRBJ2-5
v_call: TRBV9

cdr3_aa: CASSAQDRNTEAFF
j_call: TRBJ1-1
v_call: TRBV18

cdr3_aa: CASSFSNVGELFF
j_call: TRBJ2-2
v_call: TRBV12-3/TRBV12-4

cdr3_aa: CASTTGLSNQPQHF
j_call: TRBJ1-5
v_call: TRBV2

cdr3_aa: CASSFNSGTYNSPLHF
j_call: TRBJ1-6
v_call: TRBV7-9

cdr3_aa: CASSTWGTQNTEAFF
j_call: TRBJ1-1
v_call: TRBV19

cdr3_aa: CASSKGSGGETQYF
j_call: TRBJ2-5
v_call: TRBV21-1

cdr3_aa: CASSENGVFLGYTF
j_call: TRBJ1-2
v_call: TRBV25-1

cdr3_aa: CASSPGQGVRTEAFF
j_call: TRBJ1-1
v_call: TRBV7-6

cdr3_aa: CASSLRGGRETQYF
j_call: TRBJ2-5
v_call: TRBV11-3